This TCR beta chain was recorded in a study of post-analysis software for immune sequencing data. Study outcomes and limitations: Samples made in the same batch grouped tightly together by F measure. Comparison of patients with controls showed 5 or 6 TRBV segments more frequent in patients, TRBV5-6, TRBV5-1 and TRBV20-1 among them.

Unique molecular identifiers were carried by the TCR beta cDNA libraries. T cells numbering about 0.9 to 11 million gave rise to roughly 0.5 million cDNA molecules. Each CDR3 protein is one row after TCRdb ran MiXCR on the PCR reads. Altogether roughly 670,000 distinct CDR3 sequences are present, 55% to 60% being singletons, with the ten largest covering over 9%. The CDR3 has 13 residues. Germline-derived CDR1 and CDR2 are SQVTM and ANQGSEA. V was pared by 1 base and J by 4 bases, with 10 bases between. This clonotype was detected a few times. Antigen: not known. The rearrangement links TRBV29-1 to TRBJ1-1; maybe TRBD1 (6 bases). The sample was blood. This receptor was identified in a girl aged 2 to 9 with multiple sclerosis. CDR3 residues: CSVEGNRVTEAFF. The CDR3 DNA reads TGCAGCGTTGAAGGGAACAGGGTCACTGAAGCTTTCTTT.